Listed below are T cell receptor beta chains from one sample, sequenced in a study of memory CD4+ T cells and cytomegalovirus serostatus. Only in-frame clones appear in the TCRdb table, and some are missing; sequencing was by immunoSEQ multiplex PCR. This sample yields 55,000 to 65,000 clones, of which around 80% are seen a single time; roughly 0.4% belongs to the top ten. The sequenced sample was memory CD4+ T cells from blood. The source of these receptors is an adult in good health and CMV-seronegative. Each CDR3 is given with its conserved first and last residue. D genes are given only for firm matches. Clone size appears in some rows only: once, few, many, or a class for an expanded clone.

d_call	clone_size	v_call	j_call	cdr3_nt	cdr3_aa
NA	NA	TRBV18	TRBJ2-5	TGTGCCAGCTCACCATCCGGGAAAGATTGGGAGACCCAGTACTTC	CASSPSGKDWETQYF
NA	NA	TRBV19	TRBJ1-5	TGTGCCAGTAGTATCGGTGTCAGGGTCAATCAGCCCCAGCATTTT	CASSIGVRVNQPQHF
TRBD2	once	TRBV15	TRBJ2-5	TGTGCCACCAGCATAGCGGGGGGGCAAGAGACCCAGTACTTC	CATSIAGGQETQYF
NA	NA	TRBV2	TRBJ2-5	TGTGCCAGCAGTGAGGACCGGGGTGTCCAGACCCAGTACTTC	CASSEDRGVQTQYF
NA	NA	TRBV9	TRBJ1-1	TGTGCCAGCAGCCAGCTCGGAGGGACTGAAGCTTTCTTT	CASSQLGGTEAFF
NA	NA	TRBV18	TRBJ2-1	TGTGCCAGCTCACCCGCTAGGGGCAACAATGAGCAGTTCTTC	CASSPARGNNEQFF
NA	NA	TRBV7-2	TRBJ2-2	TGTGCCAGCAGCTTTAGGGGTGGGGAGCTGTTTTTT	CASSFRGGELFF
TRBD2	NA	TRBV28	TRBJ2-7	TGTGCCACCATAGCGGGGGGGCCGGACGAGCAGTACTTC	CATIAGGPDEQYF
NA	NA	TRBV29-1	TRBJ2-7	TGCAGCGCAGCCGGGGGCTACGAGCAGTACTTC	CSAAGGYEQYF
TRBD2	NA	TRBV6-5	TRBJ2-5	TGTGCCAGTCGCGGGGGAACAACGACCCAGTACTTC	CASRGGTTTQYF
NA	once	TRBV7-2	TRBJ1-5	TGTGCCAGCAGCCCGGACCCTTCGCAGCCCCAGCATTTT	CASSPDPSQPQHF
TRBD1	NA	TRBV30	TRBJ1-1	TGTGCCTGGAGCGGAGGGGGCCCTGAAGCTTTCTTT	CAWSGGGPEAFF
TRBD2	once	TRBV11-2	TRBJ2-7	TGTGCCAGCAGCCCCGGACTAGCGGGGGGGCGTTACGAGCAGTACTTC	CASSPGLAGGRYEQYF
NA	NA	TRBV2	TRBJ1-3	TGTGCCAGCAGTGACGGGGCCTTGAACACCATATATTTT	CASSDGALNTIYF
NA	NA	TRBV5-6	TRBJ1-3	TGTGCCAGCAGCGACAGTTCCTCTGGAAACACCATATATTTT	CASSDSSSGNTIYF
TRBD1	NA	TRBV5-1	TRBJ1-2	TGCGCCAGCAGCCCCCGGCCAGGGGGCGCTGAGGGCTACACCTTC	CASSPRPGGAEGYTF
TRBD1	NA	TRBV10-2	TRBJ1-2	TGCGCCAGCGCAACGACAGGGAACTATGGCTACACCTTC	CASATTGNYGYTF
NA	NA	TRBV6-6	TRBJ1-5	TGTGCCAGCAGTTCCGATGGGCTAGGCAATCAGCCCCAGCATTTT	CASSSDGLGNQPQHF
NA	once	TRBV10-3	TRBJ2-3	TGTGCCCCCAGGGGGGATGACACAGATACGCAGTATTTT	CAPRGDDTDTQYF
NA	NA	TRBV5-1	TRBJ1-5	TGCGCCAGCAGCTTGGTGGGGGGGGATCAGCCCCAGCATTTT	CASSLVGGDQPQHF
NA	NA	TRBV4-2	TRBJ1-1	TGTGCCAGCAGCCGCGCTCGGGACACTGAAGCTTTCTTT	CASSRARDTEAFF
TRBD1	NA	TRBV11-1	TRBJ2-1	TGTGCCAGCAGCCGGGACAGGGGAGGGTACAATGAGCAGTTCTTC	CASSRDRGGYNEQFF
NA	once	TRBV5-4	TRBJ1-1	TGTGCCAGCAGCCCCACCCGACAGAACACTGAAGCTTTCTTT	CASSPTRQNTEAFF
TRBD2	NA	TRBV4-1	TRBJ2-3	TGCGCCAGCAGCCGATCCCCCCCTAGCGGGGCCCTGGGGGGGGCAGATACGCAGTATTTT	CASSRSPPSGALGGADTQYF
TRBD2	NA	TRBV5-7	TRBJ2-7	TGTGCCATGTTTGGGGGGGGTCCCCACGAGCAGTACTTC	CAMFGGGPHEQYF
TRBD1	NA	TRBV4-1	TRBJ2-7	TGCGCCAGCAGCCAAGGGAACAGGGGGGTCGACGAGCAGTACTTC	CASSQGNRGVDEQYF
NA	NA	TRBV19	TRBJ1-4	TGTGCCAGTAGTATAGATCAAATGGGAAGGAAGGAAAAACTGTTTTTT	CASSIDQMGRKEKLFF
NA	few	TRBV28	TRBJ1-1	TGTGCCACCTTACTGGACGCTGAAGCTTTCTTT	CATLLDAEAFF
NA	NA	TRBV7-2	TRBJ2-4	TGTGCCAGCAGCTCGGGACATACCCAGTACTTC	CASSSGHTQYF
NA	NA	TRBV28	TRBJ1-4	TGTGCCAGCAGTTTAATGGGGGGCGGGCGTGAAAAACTGTTTTTT	CASSLMGGGREKLFF
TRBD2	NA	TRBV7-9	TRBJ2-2	TGTGCCAGCAGCTCCTCACTAGCGGGGGTTGGGGCCGGGGAGCTGTTTTTT	CASSSSLAGVGAGELFF
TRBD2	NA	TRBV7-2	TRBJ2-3	TGTGCCAGCAGCCGTAGGGCGGGGGGGCGCACAGATACGCAGTATTTT	CASSRRAGGRTDTQYF
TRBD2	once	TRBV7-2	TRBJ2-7	TGTGCCAGCAGCGGGACTAGCGGCCTATTTGACGAGCAGTACTTC	CASSGTSGLFDEQYF
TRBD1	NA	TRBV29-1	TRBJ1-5	TGCAGCGTTGCAGAGGGGACAGGGAGTAATCAGCCCCAGCATTTT	CSVAEGTGSNQPQHF
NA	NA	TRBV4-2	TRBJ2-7	TGTGCCAGCAGCCAAGTCTCGGTAGGTTCAGTACTGTACTTC	CASSQVSVGSVLYF
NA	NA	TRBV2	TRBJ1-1	TGTGCCAGCAGTGCGGAGGGTGGGGGGACGGGCACTGAAGCTTTCTTT	CASSAEGGGTGTEAFF
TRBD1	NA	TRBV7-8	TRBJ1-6	TGTGCCAGCAGCAGACAGGGGCAGAATTCACCCCTCCACTTT	CASSRQGQNSPLHF
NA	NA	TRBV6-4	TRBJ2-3	TGTGCCAGCAGTGATGCCACAGATACGCAGTATTTT	CASSDATDTQYF
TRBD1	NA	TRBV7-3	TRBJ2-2	TGTGCCAGCAGCCAGACAGGGGGTCAGACCGGGGAGCTGTTTTTT	CASSQTGGQTGELFF
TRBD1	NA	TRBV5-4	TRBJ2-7	TGTGCCAGCAGCTTGGCGAGGACAGGCGAGCAGTACTTC	CASSLARTGEQYF
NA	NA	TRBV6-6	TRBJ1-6	TGTGCCAGCAGTTACTCAGATTCACCCCTCCACTTT	CASSYSDSPLHF
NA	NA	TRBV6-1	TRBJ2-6	TGTGCCAGCAGCGGCGGGACCTCTGGGGCCAACGTCCTGACTTTC	CASSGGTSGANVLTF
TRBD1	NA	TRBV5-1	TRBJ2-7	TGCGCCAGCAGCCGTCCCGGACAGGGGGCCAACGAGCAGTACTTC	CASSRPGQGANEQYF
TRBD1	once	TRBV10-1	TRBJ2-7	TGCGCCAGCAGTGAGGAGACAGGGCTCTACGAGCAGTACTTC	CASSEETGLYEQYF
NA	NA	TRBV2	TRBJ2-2	TGTGCCAGCAGTAGGGAACAGTACACCGGGGAGCTGTTTTTT	CASSREQYTGELFF
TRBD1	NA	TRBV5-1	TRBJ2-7	TGCGCCAGCAACGGACAGGGGCCCTACGAGCAGTACTTC	CASNGQGPYEQYF
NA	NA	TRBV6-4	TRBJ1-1	TGTGCCAGCAGTGACATAGTTGGACAAAAAGCTTTCTTT	CASSDIVGQKAFF
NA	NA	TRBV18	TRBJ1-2	TGTGCCAGCTCACCAAGTCCCGACTATGGCTACACCTTC	CASSPSPDYGYTF